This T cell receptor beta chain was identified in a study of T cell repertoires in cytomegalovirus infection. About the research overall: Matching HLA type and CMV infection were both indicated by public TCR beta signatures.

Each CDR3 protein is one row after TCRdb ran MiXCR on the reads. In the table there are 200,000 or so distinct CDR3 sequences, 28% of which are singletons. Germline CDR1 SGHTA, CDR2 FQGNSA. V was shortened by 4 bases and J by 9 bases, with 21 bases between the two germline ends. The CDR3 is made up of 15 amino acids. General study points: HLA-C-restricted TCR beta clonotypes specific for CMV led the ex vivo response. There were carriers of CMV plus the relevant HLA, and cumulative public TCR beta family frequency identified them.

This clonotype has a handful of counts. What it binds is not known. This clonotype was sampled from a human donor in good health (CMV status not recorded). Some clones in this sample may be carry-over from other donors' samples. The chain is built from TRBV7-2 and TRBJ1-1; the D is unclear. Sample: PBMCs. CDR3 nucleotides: TGTGCCAGCAGCTCAACCGGGCTCTCCCCTTCAAAAGCTTTCTTT. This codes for CASSSTGLSPSKAFF.